This is a list of T cell receptor beta chains from one sample in a study of blood T cell repertoires in COVID-19. Using immunoSEQ multiplex PCR, the repertoire was profiled, and TCRdb retains in-frame clones only, with some absent. Among about 350,000 clones listed, 88% were seen once. What was sequenced was PBMCs or T cells enriched from blood (not recorded which). The receptors were sampled from a woman aged 25-40 years who had been exposed to COVID-19. Both conserved end residues are part of each CDR3. The D gene is left open where the match is weak. Expanded clones are given a class, and other clones once, few, many or no size at all.

TRBV19	.	.	TRBJ1-2	TGTGCCAGTAGCCAGACAGGCGACCCTAAAGGGAACTATGGCTACACCTTC	CASSQTGDPKGNYGYTF
TRBV28	.	TRBD1	TRBJ1-2	TGTGCCAGCAGTTTTCAGGGACAGGGAGGTTATGGCTACACCTTC	CASSFQGQGGYGYTF
TRBV27	.	.	TRBJ1-5	TGTGCCAGCAGTCGGGGGGGGAATCAGCCCCAGCATTTT	CASSRGGNQPQHF
TRBV3-1/TRBV3-2	.	.	TRBJ1-6	TGTGCCAGCAGCCAGGGCAGCTATAATTCACCCCTCCACTTT	CASSQGSYNSPLHF
TRBV2	.	.	TRBJ1-2	TGTGCCAGCAGGCGACAGGACCGGGGCTATGGCTACACCTTC	CASRRQDRGYGYTF
TRBV28	once	.	TRBJ1-3	TGTGCCAGCACCCAGGACAGAACTGGAAACACCATATATTTT	CASTQDRTGNTIYF
TRBV29-1	few	.	TRBJ2-3	TGCAGCGTTGGAATGGCGGGATGGGGCACGCAGTATTTT	CSVGMAGWGTQYF
TRBV4-1	.	TRBD2	TRBJ2-1	TGCGCCAGCAGCCAAGAAGCGAAACTAGCGGGAGTCCACAATGAGCAGTTCTTC	CASSQEAKLAGVHNEQFF
TRBV5-1	once	.	TRBJ2-7	TGCGCCAGCAGCCGAGACTCGAGCTCCTACGAGCAGTACTTC	CASSRDSSSYEQYF
TRBV29-1	.	.	TRBJ1-1	TGCAGCGTCATCCCGGTAGGACAGTTGAACACTGAAGCTTTCTTT	CSVIPVGQLNTEAFF
TRBV5-1	.	.	TRBJ1-2	TGCGCCAGCAGCTTGGGTAAGGGGCCGGGCTATGGCTACACCTTC	CASSLGKGPGYGYTF
TRBV3-1/TRBV3-2	.	.	TRBJ2-2	TGTGCCAGCAGCCAAGGGGGCGGTCTCGGGGAGCTGTTTTTT	CASSQGGGLGELFF
TRBV19	.	.	TRBJ1-3	TGTGCCAGTAGTCTCAGGGTTTCCCTGGTCGGAAACACCATATATTTT	CASSLRVSLVGNTIYF
TRBV5-1	.	TRBD1	TRBJ2-7	TGCGCCAGCAGCGGGTCACAGGGGGCGTCTCCTTACGAGCAGTACTTC	CASSGSQGASPYEQYF
TRBV9	.	.	TRBJ2-1	TGTGCCAGCAGCGTAGTCAGCTCCTACAATGAGCAGTTCTTC	CASSVVSSYNEQFF
TRBV28	.	TRBD1	TRBJ2-1	TGTGCCAGCCACAGGGGCCACAATGAGCAGTTCTTC	CASHRGHNEQFF